A selection of T cell receptor beta chains follows, all from one sample in a study of beta chain features in type 1 diabetes. Generated by immunoSEQ multiplex PCR, the TCRdb table keeps only in-frame clones and is missing some. This table has about 660,000 clones, more than 12% appearing once. Sequenced: naive CD4+ T cells from blood. The receptors were sampled from a man aged 18-30 years with type 1 diabetes. Both conserved end residues are part of each CDR3. D genes are given only for firm matches. Size tells how often a clone was seen (once, few, many) or the class of an expanded clone, and some rows leave it out.

TRBJ2-1 | NA | NA | TRBV29-1 | TGCAGCGTTGGAGGGTACAATGAGCAGTTCTTC | CSVGGYNEQFF
TRBJ1-2 | NA | NA | TRBV6-5 | TGTGCCAGCACTTCTAAAATGTTGGGGGGGTATGGCTACACCTTC | CASTSKMLGGYGYTF
TRBJ2-5 | NA | TRBD1 | TRBV29-1 | TGCAGCGTTGACCCCTGGGGACAGGGATCGGTGGAGACCCAGTACTTC | CSVDPWGQGSVETQYF
TRBJ1-5 | NA | TRBD1 | TRBV19 | TGTGCCAGTAGTATAGCCCCGGACAGGGGCGGCCAGCCCCAGCATTTT | CASSIAPDRGGQPQHF
TRBJ2-2 | few | NA | TRBV29-1 | TGCAGCGTCGAAGATACAGGGAAGGGGGCCGGGGAGCTGTTTTTT | CSVEDTGKGAGELFF
TRBJ2-1 | once | TRBD2 | TRBV7-9 | TGTGCCAGCAGCTACCCATCGCCACTAGCGGCCTACAATGAGCAGTTCTTC | CASSYPSPLAAYNEQFF
TRBJ2-4 | NA | NA | TRBV6-6 | TGTGCCAGCAGTTATTCGCCTTCGCGGAACATTCAGTACTTC | CASSYSPSRNIQYF
TRBJ1-1 | few | NA | TRBV7-9 | TGTGCCAGCTGTGTAGGGCAGAACACTGAAGCTTTCTTT | CASCVGQNTEAFF
TRBJ1-1 | NA | NA | TRBV20-1 | TGCAGTGCTACTACCCTAGGAGCTTTCTTT | CSATTLGAFF
TRBJ1-1 | NA | NA | TRBV18 | TGTGCCAGCTCACCACCCCGACCGCCTACTGAAGCTTTCTTT | CASSPPRPPTEAFF